This TCR beta chain comes out of a study of blood T cell repertoires in COVID-19. Overall study: PBMCs, B-cell-depleted T cells, or T cells were the source of the cDNA or gDNA that made up the material.

The data were produced by immunoSEQ multiplex PCR, yet TCRdb's version contains in-frame clones alone and is incomplete. The top ten hold about 0.94% of the sample, which has 250,000 to 350,000 clones, 89% seen once. CDR3 length: 18 amino acids. V shed 5 bases, J shed 0 bases, and the junction held 9 bases outside the gene matches. Germline V CDR1 and CDR2: LNHDA, SQIVND (reference sequence). Sample: peripheral blood. The chain is built from TRBV19 and TRBJ2-4; TRBD2 aligns across 11 bases. The TCR was taken from a woman aged 40 to 55 who had recovered from COVID-19. The CDR3 here is CASSDLLAGGLAKNIQYF. The CDR3 DNA is TGTGCCAGTAGTGATCTTCTAGCGGGAGGCTTAGCCAAAAACATTCAGTACTTC.